This passage covers 15 T cell receptor beta chains from one sample sequenced in a study of T cells in women clearing cervical HPV infection. Using immunoSEQ multiplex PCR, the repertoire was profiled, and TCRdb retains in-frame clones only, with some absent. The sample holds 20,000 to 25,000 clones. The material sequenced was blood buffy coat. The receptors originated from a woman between 18 and 75 years old with a cervical HPV16 infection that either progressed to CIN3+ or cleared (not recorded which).

CDR3 DNA (partial): TGTGCCAGCAGTGAAGCGCTTCGGGGAGAA. It is translated as CASSEALRGE. The full-length CDR3 reads as CASSEALRGEAFF. The chain recombines TRBV6-1 with TRBJ1-1; D remains unclear. The sequenced fragment ends 3 residues before the CDR3 boundary, so the rest is inferred from the germline J gene. Germline loops: CDR1 MNHNS, CDR2 SASEGT. This CDR3 region has 13 residues.

A word on this clone: A junction end diverges from the germline sequence, so it may reflect a read error. The read falls 3 residues short of the CDR3 end, and the missing part is taken from the germline J gene. This CDR3 is also generated by other DNA sequences in the sample. The V gene is TRBV18, the J gene TRBJ1-3, with a possible D match to TRBD1 (6 bases). Germline values: CDR1 KGHSH, CDR2 LQKENI. This CDR3 is built from 17 residues. This chain's CDR3 is CASSLTGGRSSGNTIYF. CDR3 DNA, as far as it was read: TGTGCCAGCTCATTGACAGGTGGCAGGAGCTCTGGAAACACG.

Worth noting for this clone: With the read ending 3 residues before the CDR3 end, the germline J gene is used to fill in that end. This chain links TRBV30 with TRBJ2-7; 7 bases fit TRBD2. The germline CDR1 and CDR2 sequences are GTSNPN and SVGIG (reference sequence). This CDR3 has 16 residues. V shed 4 bases, J shed 5 bases, and the junction held 17 bases outside the gene matches. The sequenced CDR3 bases are TGTGCCTGGAAAGACTTGGCGGGAGCGGTCTGGGACGAG. The encoded protein is CAWKDLAGAVWDE. The full CDR3 sequence reads CAWKDLAGAVWDEQYF. The whole variable domain, remainder taken from reference TRBV30 and TRBJ2-7, is SQTIHQWPATLVQPVGSPLSLECTVEGTSNPNLYWYRQAAGRGLQLLFYSVGIGQISSEVPQNLSASRPQDRQFILSSKKLLLSDSGFYLCAWKDLAGAVWDEQYFGPGTRLTVT.

CDR3: CASSRWVRTSGSETQYF. The CDR3 DNA, read in part, is TGTGCCAGCAGTCGATGGGTACGGACTAGCGGGAGTGAGACC. The chain has TRBV6-2 or TRBV6-3 and TRBJ2-5; 13 bases line up with TRBD2. Read coverage stops 3 residues before the CDR3 terminus; the germline J gene supplies the remainder. The V segment lost 5 bases and the J segment 5 bases; nucleotides outside the gene matches: 11. This CDR3 contains 17 residues. Per germline, CDR1 MNHEY and CDR2 SVGEGT.

The part of the CDR3 DNA that was read is TGCAGCGTCAAACAGGTTCTAAATGAAAAA. Its protein is CSVKQVLNEK. The whole CDR3 sequence is CSVKQVLNEKLFF. V is TRBV29-1 and J is TRBJ1-4; tentatively, D is TRBD1 (5 bases). The sequenced fragment ends 3 residues before the CDR3 boundary, so the rest is inferred from the germline J gene. Trimming took 6 bases from V and 5 from J, leaving 13 bases between them. CDR3 size: 13 residues. Germline V gives CDR1 SQVTM, CDR2 ANQGSEA.

On this clone itself: The missing CDR3 end, 3 residues past where the read stops, is filled in from the germline J gene. The chain has TRBV20-1 and TRBJ2-1; 10 nucleotides line up with TRBD1. The length of the CDR3 is 13 residues. The J segment lost 9 bases and the V segment lost 3 bases, leaving 5 bases of the junction unmatched. Germline-derived CDR1 and CDR2 are DFQATT and SNEGSKA (reference sequence). The CDR3 DNA, read in part, is TGCAGTGCTAGGGGACAGGGGCGGACTGAG. Encoded protein: CSARGQGRTE. The entire CDR3 protein reads CSARGQGRTEQFF.

About this clone: The read halts 3 residues ahead of the CDR3 end, with the missing end drawn from the germline J gene. J is TRBJ1-1 and V is TRBV5-1; D is uncertain. In germline, CDR1 is SGHRS, CDR2 YFSETQ. The ends were cut back, 6 bases at V and 0 bases at J, with 9 bases in the middle. The CDR3 runs 13 residues. CDR3 bases read: TGCGCCAGCACGCGGGATATGAACACTGAA. Protein sequence: CASTRDMNTE. The complete CDR3 protein is CASTRDMNTEAFF.

Worth noting for this clone: The read ends 3 residues before the CDR3 terminus; that terminus is restored from the germline J gene. The rearrangement links TRBV7-6 to TRBJ2-7, with 8 bases aligning to TRBD1. This CDR3 is built from 17 residues. CDR1 and CDR2 from the germline V gene are SGHVS and FNYEAQ. V lost 4 bases and J lost 2; bases outside the gene matches: 13. CDR3 amino acids: CASSSNRDRFPPYEQYF. The sequenced CDR3 bases are TGTGCCAGCAGCTCCAACAGGGACAGGTTCCCTCCCTACGAG.

With regard to this clone: The CDR3 end lies 3 residues beyond the end of the read and is filled in from the germline J gene. This rearrangement joins TRBV11-2 to TRBJ1-1; D ambiguous. V was cut by 2 bases and J by 5 bases, with 12 bases left in between. There are 14 residues in the CDR3. Per the germline V gene, CDR1 is SGHAT and CDR2 is FQNNGV. CDR3 bases read: TGTGCCAGCAGCTTAAGAGACCGAGCGACTGAA. The encoded protein is CASSLRDRATE. Given in full, the CDR3 is CASSLRDRATEAFF.

Measured by frequency, this clone is medium-sized. From the germline J gene comes the end of the CDR3, since the read stops 3 residues before it. J is TRBJ2-1 and V is TRBV19; 13 nucleotides match TRBD2. V lost 4 bases and J lost 7; bases outside the gene matches: 13. This CDR3 spans 18 amino acids. The germline V gene encodes CDR1 LNHDA and CDR2 SQIVND (reference sequence). The chain's CDR3 is CASSTAGLAGATRNEQFF. The sequenced CDR3 bases are TGTGCCAGTAGTACCGCCGGACTAGCGGGAGCCACGCGAAATGAG.

CDR3 bases read: TGTGCCACCTGGCTCGGGACAGGGCCCTACGAG. It specifies CATWLGTGPYE. The full CDR3 protein is CATWLGTGPYEQYF. The rearrangement joins TRBV19 to TRBJ2-7; 9 positions match TRBD1. The read comes to an end 3 residues before the CDR3 does, leaving the germline J gene to fill in the end. This CDR3 contains 14 residues. Germline values: CDR1 LNHDA, CDR2 SQIVND (reference sequence). The ends lost 10 bases at V and 2 bases at J; junction bases unmatched: 9.

The CDR3 loop reads CASSEEAGANDYTF. The CDR3 bases that were read are TGTGCCAGCAGTGAAGAGGCAGGGGCCAATGAC. The chain has TRBV6-1 and TRBJ1-2; D perhaps matches TRBD1 (6 bases). The read ends 3 residues before the CDR3 terminus; that terminus is restored from the germline J gene. CDR3 size: 14 residues. The germline V gene encodes CDR1 MNHNS and CDR2 SASEGT.

As regards this clone: The CDR3 is cut off 3 residues early in the read; its end comes from the germline J gene. This chain connects TRBV20-1 to TRBJ2-3; 7 bases align to TRBD2. V gave up 3 bases and J gave up 6 bases; unmatched junction bases: 12. This CDR3 region has 15 residues. From germline, CDR1 is DFQATT and CDR2 SNEGSKA (reference sequence). The CDR3 DNA, read in part, is TGCAGTGCTAGCGCGGTAGCGGGCACCGGGGATACG. The encoded protein is CSASAVAGTGDT. The entire CDR3 is CSASAVAGTGDTQYF.

About this clone: The read gets to within 3 residues of the CDR3 end, and the germline J gene fills in the rest. The chain is built from TRBV20-1 and TRBJ2-7, with TRBD1 identical over 7 bases. The junction had 9 bases not matched to a gene; V was cut back by 1 base and J by 0 bases. CDR3 length: 16 amino acids. The germline CDR1 and CDR2 sequences are DFQATT and SNEGSKA (reference sequence). The CDR3 bases that were read are TGCAGTGCTAGAGTGCTCGGGACAGCTAGCTCCTACGAG. This gives the protein CSARVLGTASSYE. The whole CDR3 region reads CSARVLGTASSYEQYF.

On this clone itself: The read falls 3 residues short of the CDR3 end, and the missing part is taken from the germline J gene. The rearrangement joins TRBV7-8 to TRBJ1-1; no reliable D call. The V end lost 5 bases, the J end lost 1 base, and 14 bases lay between the germline ends. Germline lookup yields CDR1 SGHVS and CDR2 FQNEAQ. The CDR3 runs 15 residues. Partial CDR3 DNA: TGTGCCAGCAGCCCGCCCCCCAGGCCGAACACTGAA. Translated, it gives CASSPPPRPNTE. The entire CDR3 protein is CASSPPPRPNTEAFF.